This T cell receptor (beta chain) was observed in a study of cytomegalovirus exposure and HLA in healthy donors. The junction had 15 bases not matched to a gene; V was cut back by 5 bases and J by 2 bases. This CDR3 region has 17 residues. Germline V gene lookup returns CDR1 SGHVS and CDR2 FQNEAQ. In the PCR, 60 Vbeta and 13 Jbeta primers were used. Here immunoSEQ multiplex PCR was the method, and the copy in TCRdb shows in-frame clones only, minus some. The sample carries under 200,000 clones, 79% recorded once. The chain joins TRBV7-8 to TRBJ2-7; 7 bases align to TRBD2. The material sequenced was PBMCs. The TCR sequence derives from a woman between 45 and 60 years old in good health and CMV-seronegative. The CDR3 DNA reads TGTGCCAGCAGCCCCCAACCACTAGCGTCGATACCCTACGAGCAGTACTTC. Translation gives CASSPQPLASIPYEQYF.